This T cell receptor beta chain emerged from a study of Tregs in tolerant kidney transplant recipients. About this clone itself: What it binds is not known. The read ends 3 residues early relative to the CDR3; the germline J gene fills the gap.

V was cut by 0 bases and J by 5 bases, with 18 bases left in between. There are 16 residues in the CDR3. In germline, CDR1 is SGHRS, CDR2 YFSETQ. Overall study findings and caveats: The most relevant donor-specific Treg TCRbeta repertoire apparently came from expansion with activated donor B cells. Findings come from small patient numbers and require larger validation. Antigen-driven expansion was suggested because donor-specific Tregs expanded more than all Tregs in tolerant patients.

CD4+CD25+CD127- Tregs, CD4+CD25- non-Tregs, CD4 and CD8 cells were sorted. TCRdb's table, derived via immunoSEQ multiplex PCR, lists solely in-frame clones and lacks some. The table counts some 31,000 clones; about 7.6% lies in the top ten. The sequence came from a human donor who received a combined kidney and bone marrow transplant. This rearrangement joins TRBV5-1 to TRBJ2-7; a weak D match, TRBD2 (5 bases). The sample was CD8+ T cells from blood, taken before the transplant. The CDR3 sequence is CASSLGLPSKADEQYF. The covered CDR3 bases are TGCGCCAGCAGCTTGGGACTACCGAGCAAGGCCGACGAG.